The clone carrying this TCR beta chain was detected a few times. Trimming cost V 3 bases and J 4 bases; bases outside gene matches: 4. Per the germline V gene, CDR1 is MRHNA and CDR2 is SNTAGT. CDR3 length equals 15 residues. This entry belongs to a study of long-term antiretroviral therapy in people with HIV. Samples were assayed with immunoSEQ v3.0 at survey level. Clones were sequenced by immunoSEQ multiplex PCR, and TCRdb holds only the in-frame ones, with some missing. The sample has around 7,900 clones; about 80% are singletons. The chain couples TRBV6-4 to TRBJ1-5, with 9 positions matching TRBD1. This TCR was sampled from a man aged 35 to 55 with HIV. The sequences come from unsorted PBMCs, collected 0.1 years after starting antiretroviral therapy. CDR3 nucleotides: TGTGCCAGCAGTGATACGGACAGGGGTAATCAGCCCCAGCATTTT. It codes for CASSDTDRGNQPQHF.